The clone carrying this T cell receptor (beta chain) was observed a few times. This sample was taken from a study of blood T cell repertoires in COVID-19. Background on the study: COVID-19 samples from acute and convalescent phases originated in the United States, Italy and Spain. The cDNA or gDNA used as material had been derived from T cells, B-cell-depleted T cells, or PBMCs.

Authors' processing steps: Nucleated cell counts were estimated from reference gene primer amplification. Only in-frame clones appear in the TCRdb table, and some are missing; sequencing was by immunoSEQ multiplex PCR. The V and J calls and the clone size are those of that table, but D and trimming were determined from the DNA. The repertoire holds about 210,000 clones, with approximately 85% as singletons. Germline CDR1 reads MDHEN; CDR2 reads SYDVKM. With 3 bases clipped from V and 11 bases from J, the junction kept 6 bases outside the gene matches. This CDR3 region has 12 residues. This sequence originates from an older woman with COVID-19, enrolled during active disease. The source material was peripheral blood. This chain links TRBV28 with TRBJ2-7, with 8 bases lining up with TRBD1. In DNA, the CDR3 is TGTGCCAGCAGTTTGGCCGACAGGGGAAAGTACTTC. Encoded protein: CASSLADRGKYF.